Following are 17 T cell receptor beta chains from one sample sequenced in a study of human T cells and chemical hapten exposure. Indicated time point: patch test 1, 2 weeks after DPC sensitization. Described treatment: therapeutic diphenylcyclopropenone sensitization with weekly scalp DPC. TCRdb independently ran MiXCR on the RACE reads; one entry per CDR3 protein. Found here are roughly 45,000 distinct CDR3 sequences, less than 10% of them singletons; the top ten hold 4.5%. Material: whole blood, obtained in connection with sensitization to the hapten diphenylcyclopropenone (DPC). These receptors all stem from a woman in her 50s with alopecia areata. Some clones in this sample may be carry-over from other donors' samples.

This clonotype came up many times. The chain links TRBV7-6 to TRBJ2-1, with 15 bases identical to TRBD2. Germline CDR1 reads SGHVS; CDR2 reads FNYEAQ. This CDR3 is built from 16 residues. With 5 bases clipped from V and 8 bases from J, the junction kept 7 bases outside the gene matches. CDR3 DNA sequence: TGTGCCAGCAGCACCGGGACTAGCGGGAGGATCCATGAGCAGTTCTTC. This sequence encodes CASSTGTSGRIHEQFF. Filled out from reference TRBV7-6 and TRBJ2-1, the complete variable domain reads GAGVSQSPRYKVTKRGQDVALRCDPISGHVSLYWYRQALGQGPEFLTYFNYEAQQDKSGLPNDRFSAERPEGSISTLTIQRTEQRDSAMYRCASSTGTSGRIHEQFFGPGTRLTVL.

This clonotype was picked up many times. V gene TRBV20-1 combines with J gene TRBJ2-2, with 13 nucleotides matching TRBD2. J lost 7 bases, V lost 6 bases, and 11 bases had no gene match. Germline CDR1 and CDR2: DFQATT and SNEGSKA (reference sequence). This CDR3 is built from 16 residues. CDR3 sequence reads: CSATTSGRPLSGELFF. In DNA form, the CDR3 reads TGCAGTGCCACGACTAGCGGGAGGCCTTTAAGCGGGGAGCTGTTTTTT.

This clonotype has ten or more counts. V usage is TRBV18 and J usage is TRBJ1-4; 8 bases align to TRBD1. CDR3 size: 17 residues. Trimming cost V 2 bases and J 0 bases; bases outside gene matches: 5. Per the germline V gene, CDR1 is KGHSH and CDR2 is LQKENI. CDR3: CASSPMTGEATNEKLFF. CDR3 bases: TGTGCCAGCTCACCAATGACAGGGGAAGCAACTAATGAAAAACTGTTTTTT.

This chain joins TRBV5-1 and TRBJ1-2; a weak D match, TRBD1 (6 bases). Germline V gene sequence: CDR1 SGHRS, CDR2 YFSETQ. This CDR3 comprises 13 residues. Trimming took 4 bases from V and 6 from J, leaving 13 bases between them. This chain's CDR3 is CASSVEGEDGYTF. The CDR3 nucleotides are TGCGCCAGCAGCGTAGAGGGGGAGGATGGCTACACCTTC.

This clonotype was seen many times. This rearrangement joins TRBV25-1 to TRBJ2-7, with a tentative D call TRBD1 (6 bases). V gave up 3 bases and J gave up 3 bases, with 12 bases separating them. Germline V CDR1 and CDR2: MGHDK, SYGVNS. The CDR3 has 14 amino acids. For the CDR3, the DNA is TGTGCCAGCAGTGATTGGACAGCGTACTACGAGCAGTACTTC. It codes for CASSDWTAYYEQYF.

This clonotype was counted at least ten times. The rearrangement joins TRBV28 to TRBJ1-4; D is perhaps TRBD1 (5 bases). The length of the CDR3 is 12 residues. The germline V gene encodes CDR1 MDHEN and CDR2 SYDVKM. Trimming stripped 5 bases from V and 7 bases from J, with 8 bases between. The CDR3 here is CASSLRVEKLFF. The CDR3 coding sequence is TGTGCCAGCAGTCTCAGGGTTGAAAAACTGTTTTTT.

This clonotype was observed many times. DNA for the CDR3: TGTGCCAGCAGCTTAGTTTACGGTAGTAGTTATGGCTACACCTTC. This translates into CASSLVYGSSYGYTF. The chain couples TRBV7-2 to TRBJ1-2; D remains unclear. The CDR3 is made up of 15 amino acids. Germline values: CDR1 SGHTA, CDR2 FQGNSA. V gave up 1 base and J gave up 5 bases, with 14 bases separating them. Based on the CDR3 plus reference TRBV7-2 and TRBJ1-2, the full variable domain is GAGVSQSPSNKVTEKGKDVELRCDPISGHTALYWYRQSLGQGLEFLIYFQGNSAPDKSGLPSDRFSAERTGGSVSTLTIQRTQQEDSAVYLCASSLVYGSSYGYTFGSGTRLTVV.

This clonotype was recorded at least ten times. V gene TRBV27 combines with J gene TRBJ2-6; 9 nucleotides line up with TRBD2. Germline-derived CDR1 and CDR2 are MNHEY and SMNVEV (reference sequence). Trimming cost V 3 bases and J 2 bases; bases outside gene matches: 2. The CDR3 length is 16 residues. CDR3 sequence reads: CASSFLAGAGANVLTF. CDR3 nucleotides: TGTGCCAGCAGTTTCTTAGCGGGAGCTGGGGCCAACGTCCTGACTTTC.

This clonotype was counted between two and nine times. The chain joins TRBV20-1 to TRBJ2-7; perhaps TRBD2 as D (6 bases). The germline V gene has CDR1 DFQATT and CDR2 SNEGSKA (reference sequence). V lost 1 base and J lost 5, with 15 bases in between. The length of the CDR3 is 14 residues. This chain's CDR3 is CSARASGSWNEQYF. The CDR3 bases are TGCAGTGCTAGAGCTTCCGGGAGTTGGAACGAGCAGTACTTC.

Turning to this clonotype: The missing conserved phenylalanine or tryptophan at the end of this CDR3 makes a read error likely. V gene TRBV27 combines with J gene TRBJ2-7; D is undetermined. Germline V CDR1 and CDR2: MNHEY, SMNVEV (reference sequence). The CDR3 length is 12 residues. V dropped 6 bases and J dropped 0 bases, with 6 bases sitting between them. The CDR3 nucleotides are TGTGCCAGCAGACGAAGCTCCTACGAGCAGTACTCC. This sequence encodes CASRRSSYEQYS.

The chain uses TRBV29-1 and TRBJ1-1; TRBD1 is a possible D gene (5 bases). The CDR3 is 13 amino acids. The V and J ends lost 7 bases and 4 bases respectively, with 16 bases between them. CDR1 and CDR2 from the germline V gene are SQVTM and ANQGSEA. As DNA, the CDR3 is TGCAGCGGGCGGAGGGGACTGCCCACTGAAGCTTTCTTT. Translated, it gives CSGRRGLPTEAFF.

This clonotype has at least ten counts. The chain has TRBV21-1 and TRBJ1-1; no check of the table's D call, TRBD1, against the DNA was made. TRBV21-1 is assigned pseudogene status. The CDR3 consists of 15 residues. The CDR3 loop is CASSKEGRLDTEAFF. As DNA, the CDR3 is TGTGCCAGCAGCAAAGAGGGACGCTTGGACACTGAAGCTTTCTTT.

The V and J genes are TRBV20-1 and TRBJ2-5; 9 bases map to TRBD1. In germline, CDR1 is DFQATT, CDR2 SNEGSKA (reference sequence). The J segment lost 5 bases and the V segment lost 6 bases, leaving 4 bases of the junction unmatched. The CDR3 contains 12 residues. CDR3 amino acids: CSAGGQGETQYF. The DNA for the CDR3 is TGCAGTGCAGGAGGACAGGGGGAGACCCAGTACTTC.

The J gene is TRBJ2-2, the V gene TRBV7-7, with D hard to call. CDR1 and CDR2 (germline): SSHAT, FNYEAQ (reference sequence). This CDR3 has 14 amino acids. V lost 5 bases to trimming and J lost 2 bases, with 9 bases between them. CDR3 coding DNA: TGTGCCAGCAGCCGAACGGATAACACCGGGGAGCTGTTTTTT. Protein product: CASSRTDNTGELFF.

The gene calls are TRBV20-1 and TRBJ1-1; TRBD1 matches 7 bases. The CDR3 contains 13 residues. Germline V gives CDR1 DFQATT, CDR2 SNEGSKA (reference sequence). V gave up 2 bases and J gave up 6 bases; unmatched junction bases: 6. The CDR3: CSARREGAAEAFF. The CDR3, as DNA: TGCAGTGCTAGACGTGAGGGGGCCGCTGAAGCTTTCTTT.

This clonotype was counted only a few times. V gene TRBV18 combines with J gene TRBJ2-7; the match to TRBD2 covers 12 bases. The CDR3 covers 16 residues. After removal of 2 bases from V and 6 bases from J, the junction contained 8 bases not matched to a gene. The V gene's germline CDR1 is KGHSH and CDR2 LQKENI. DNA of the CDR3: TGTGCCAGCTCACCAGCGCTAGCGGGAGGGTCAGCCGAGCAGTACTTC. Protein: CASSPALAGGSAEQYF.

This clonotype occurred a few times. The chain combines TRBV11-1 with TRBJ2-7, with 9 bases fitting TRBD1. Germline V gene lookup returns CDR1 SGHAT and CDR2 FQDESV (reference sequence). The CDR3 is 14 residues long. V shed 3 bases, J shed 2 bases, and the junction held 2 bases outside the gene matches. This CDR3 is CASSFGQGPYEQYF. In DNA form, the CDR3 reads TGTGCCAGCAGCTTCGGACAGGGGCCCTACGAGCAGTACTTC.